This TCR beta chain derives from a study of blood T cell repertoires in COVID-19. Overall study context: Both acute and convalescent COVID-19 samples were obtained from the United States, Italy and Spain. T cells, B-cell-depleted T cells, or PBMCs provided the cDNA or gDNA that served as material.

Germline-derived CDR1 and CDR2 are LNHNV and YYDKDF (reference sequence). V gave up 5 bases and J gave up 6 bases; unmatched junction bases: 12. The CDR3 has 17 amino acids. Original handling: Reference gene primer amplification gave nucleated cell count estimates. Generated by immunoSEQ multiplex PCR, the TCRdb table keeps only in-frame clones and is missing some. The DNA gave D and trimming, while V, J and clone size come from that table. The sample has about 78,000 clones, approximately 86% seen once. The V gene is TRBV15, the J gene TRBJ2-3; 12 bases are a match to TRBD2. Sequencing was carried out using peripheral blood. The receptor comes from a man over 45 with active or convalescent COVID-19. The DNA of the CDR3 is TGTGCCACCAGCGAAATCAGACTAGCGGGGGATTTGGATACGCAGTATTTT. Its protein is CATSEIRLAGDLDTQYF.